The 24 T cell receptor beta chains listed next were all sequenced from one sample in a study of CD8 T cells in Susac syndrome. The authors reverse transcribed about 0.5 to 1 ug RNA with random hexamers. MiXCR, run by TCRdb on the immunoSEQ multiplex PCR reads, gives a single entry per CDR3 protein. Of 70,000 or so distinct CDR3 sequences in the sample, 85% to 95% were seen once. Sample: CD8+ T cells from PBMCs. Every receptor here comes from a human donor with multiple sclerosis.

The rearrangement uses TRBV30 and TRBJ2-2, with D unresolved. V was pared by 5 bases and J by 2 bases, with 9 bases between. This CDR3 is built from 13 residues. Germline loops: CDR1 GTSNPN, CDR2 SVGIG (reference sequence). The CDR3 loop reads CAWAILNTGELFF. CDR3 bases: TGTGCCTGGGCGATTCTCAACACCGGGGAGCTGTTTTTT.

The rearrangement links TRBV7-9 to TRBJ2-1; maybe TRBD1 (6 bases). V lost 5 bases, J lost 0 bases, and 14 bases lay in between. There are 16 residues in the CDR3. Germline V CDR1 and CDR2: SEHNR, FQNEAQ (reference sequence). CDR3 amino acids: CASSPEQGLSYNEQFF. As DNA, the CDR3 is TGTGCCAGCAGCCCGGAGCAGGGGCTCTCCTACAATGAGCAGTTCTTC.

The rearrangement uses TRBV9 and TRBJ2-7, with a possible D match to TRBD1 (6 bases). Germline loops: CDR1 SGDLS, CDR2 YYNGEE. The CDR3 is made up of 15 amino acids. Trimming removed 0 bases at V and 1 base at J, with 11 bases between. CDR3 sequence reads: CASSVGTGPSYEQYF. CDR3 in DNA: TGTGCCAGCAGCGTAGGTACAGGGCCTTCCTACGAGCAGTACTTC.

CDR3 nucleotide sequence: TGTGCCAGCAGCCAAGACGCAGGCAGGAAGGGGGAGCTGTTTTTT. It translates to CASSQDAGRKGELFF. The chain couples TRBV3-1 to TRBJ2-2, with no clear D. Trimming cost V 0 bases and J 8 bases, with 13 bases left between them. This CDR3 contains 15 residues. The germline gives CDR1 LGHDT, CDR2 YNNKEL (reference sequence).

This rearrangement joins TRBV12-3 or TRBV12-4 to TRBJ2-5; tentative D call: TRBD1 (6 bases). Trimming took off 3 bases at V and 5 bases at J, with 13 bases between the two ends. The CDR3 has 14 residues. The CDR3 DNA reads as TGTGCCAGCAGTTTCGGCCAGGGGAAGGAGACCCAGTACTTC. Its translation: CASSFGQGKETQYF.

The CDR3 DNA is TGCAGTGCTAGAGATATGCAGACTGACTACAATGAGCAGTTCTTC. Translation: CSARDMQTDYNEQFF. The chain couples TRBV20-1 to TRBJ2-1; D is unresolved. Germline CDR1 reads DFQATT; CDR2 reads SNEGSKA (reference sequence). The CDR3 consists of 15 residues. V lost 0 bases and J lost 3, with 12 bases in between.

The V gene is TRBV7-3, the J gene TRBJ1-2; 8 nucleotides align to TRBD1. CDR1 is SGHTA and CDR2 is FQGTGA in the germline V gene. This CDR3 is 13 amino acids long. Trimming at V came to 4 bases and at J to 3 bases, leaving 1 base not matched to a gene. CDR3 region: CASSSDRDYGYTF. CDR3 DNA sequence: TGTGCCAGCAGCTCGGACAGGGACTATGGCTACACCTTC.

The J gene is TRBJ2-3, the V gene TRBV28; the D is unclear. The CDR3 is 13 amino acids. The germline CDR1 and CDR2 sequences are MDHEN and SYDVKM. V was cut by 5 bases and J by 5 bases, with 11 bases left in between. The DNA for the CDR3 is TGTGCCAGCAGTCCTCCGTGGATAGATACGCAGTATTTT. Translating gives CASSPPWIDTQYF.

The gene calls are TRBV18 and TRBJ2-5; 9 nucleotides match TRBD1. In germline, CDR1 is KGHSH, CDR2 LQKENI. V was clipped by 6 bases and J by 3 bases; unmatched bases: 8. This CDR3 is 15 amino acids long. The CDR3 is CASSEGQGRKETQYF. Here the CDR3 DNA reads TGTGCCAGCTCGGAAGGACAGGGGAGAAAAGAGACCCAGTACTTC.

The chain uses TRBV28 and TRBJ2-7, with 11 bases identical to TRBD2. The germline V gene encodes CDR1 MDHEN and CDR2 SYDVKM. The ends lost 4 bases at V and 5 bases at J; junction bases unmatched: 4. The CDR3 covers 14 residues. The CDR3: CASSSLAGAHEQYF. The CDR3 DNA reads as TGTGCCAGCAGTTCACTAGCGGGGGCCCACGAGCAGTACTTC.

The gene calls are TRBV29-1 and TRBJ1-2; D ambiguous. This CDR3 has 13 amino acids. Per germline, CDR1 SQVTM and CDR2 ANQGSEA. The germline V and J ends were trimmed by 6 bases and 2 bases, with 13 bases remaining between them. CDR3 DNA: TGCAGCGTAACCCGACCTCAAAACTATGGCTACACCTTC. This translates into CSVTRPQNYGYTF.

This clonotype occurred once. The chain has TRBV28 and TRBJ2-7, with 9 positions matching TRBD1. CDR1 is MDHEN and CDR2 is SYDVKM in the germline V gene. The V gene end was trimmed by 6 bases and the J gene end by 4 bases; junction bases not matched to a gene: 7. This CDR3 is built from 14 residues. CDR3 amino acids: CASSNTGGLYEQYF. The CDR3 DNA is TGTGCCAGCAGCAACACAGGGGGCCTATACGAGCAGTACTTC.

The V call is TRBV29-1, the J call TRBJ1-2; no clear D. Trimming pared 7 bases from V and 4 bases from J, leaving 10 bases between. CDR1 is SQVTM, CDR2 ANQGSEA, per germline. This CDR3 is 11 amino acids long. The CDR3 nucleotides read TGCAGCGCTCAGGAGACCTATGGCTACACCTTC. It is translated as CSAQETYGYTF.

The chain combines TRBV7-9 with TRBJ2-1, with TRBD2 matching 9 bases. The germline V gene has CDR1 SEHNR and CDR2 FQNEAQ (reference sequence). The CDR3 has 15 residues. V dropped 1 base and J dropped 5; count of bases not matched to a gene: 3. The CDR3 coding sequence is TGTGCCAGCAGCTTAGGCCTAGCGGGGAACAATGAGCAGTTCTTC. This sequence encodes CASSLGLAGNNEQFF.

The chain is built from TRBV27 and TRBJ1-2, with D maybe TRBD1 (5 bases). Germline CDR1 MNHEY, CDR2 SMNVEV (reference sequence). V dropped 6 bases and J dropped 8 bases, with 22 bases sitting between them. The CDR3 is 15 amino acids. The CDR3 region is CASRLSWGGAEGYTF. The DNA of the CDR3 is TGTGCCAGCAGGCTATCATGGGGCGGCGCCGAAGGCTACACCTTC.

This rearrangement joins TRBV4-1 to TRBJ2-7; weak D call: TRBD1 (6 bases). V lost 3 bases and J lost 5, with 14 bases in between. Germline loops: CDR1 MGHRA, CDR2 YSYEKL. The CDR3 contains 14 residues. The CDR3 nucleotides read TGCGCCAGCAGCCAGTTAGGTACAGGGAACGAGCAGTACTTC. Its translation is CASSQLGTGNEQYF.

The DNA of the CDR3 is TGTGCCAGCAGCGTAGGGGGCCTTGCCCCAGATACGCAGTATTTT. It codes for CASSVGGLAPDTQYF. The rearrangement links TRBV9 to TRBJ2-3; TRBD1 is a possible D gene (5 bases). Germline V CDR1 and CDR2: SGDLS, YYNGEE. Trimming took 0 bases from V and 4 from J, leaving 12 bases between them. The CDR3 runs 15 residues.

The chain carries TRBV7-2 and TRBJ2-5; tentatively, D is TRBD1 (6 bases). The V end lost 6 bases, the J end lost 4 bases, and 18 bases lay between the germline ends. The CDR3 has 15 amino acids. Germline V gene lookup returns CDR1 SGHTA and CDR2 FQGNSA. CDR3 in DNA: TGTGCCAGCAGAAGTAGGACAGCCCACACAGAGACCCAGTACTTC. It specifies CASRSRTAHTETQYF.

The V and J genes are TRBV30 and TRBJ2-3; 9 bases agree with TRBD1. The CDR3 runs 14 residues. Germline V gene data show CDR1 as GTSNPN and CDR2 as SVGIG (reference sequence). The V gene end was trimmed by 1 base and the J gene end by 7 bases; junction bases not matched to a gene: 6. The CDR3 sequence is CAWSEGTGINTQYF. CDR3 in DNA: TGTGCCTGGAGTGAAGGGACAGGGATAAATACGCAGTATTTT.

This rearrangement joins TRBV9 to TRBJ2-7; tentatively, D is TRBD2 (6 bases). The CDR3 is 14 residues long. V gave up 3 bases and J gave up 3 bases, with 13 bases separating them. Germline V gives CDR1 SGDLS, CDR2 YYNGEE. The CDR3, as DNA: TGTGCCAGCAGCGACGGGGAGGAGAGCTACGAGCAGTACTTC. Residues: CASSDGEESYEQYF.

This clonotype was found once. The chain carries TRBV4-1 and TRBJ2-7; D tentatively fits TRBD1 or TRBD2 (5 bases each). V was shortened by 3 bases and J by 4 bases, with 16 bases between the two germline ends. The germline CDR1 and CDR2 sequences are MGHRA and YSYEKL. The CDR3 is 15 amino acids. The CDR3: CASSHTLGVRYEQYF. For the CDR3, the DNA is TGCGCCAGCAGCCACACACTAGGGGTGCGGTACGAGCAGTACTTC.

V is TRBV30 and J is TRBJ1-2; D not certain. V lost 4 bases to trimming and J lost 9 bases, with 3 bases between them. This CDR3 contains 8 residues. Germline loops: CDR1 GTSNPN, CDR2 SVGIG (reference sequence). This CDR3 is CAWNRYTF. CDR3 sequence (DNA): TGTGCCTGGAATCGCTACACCTTC.

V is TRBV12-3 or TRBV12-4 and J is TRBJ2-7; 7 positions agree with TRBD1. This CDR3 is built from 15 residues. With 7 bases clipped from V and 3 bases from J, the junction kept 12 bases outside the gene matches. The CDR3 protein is CASTLSRDSLYEQYF. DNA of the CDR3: TGTGCCAGCACCTTGAGCCGGGACAGCCTCTACGAGCAGTACTTC.

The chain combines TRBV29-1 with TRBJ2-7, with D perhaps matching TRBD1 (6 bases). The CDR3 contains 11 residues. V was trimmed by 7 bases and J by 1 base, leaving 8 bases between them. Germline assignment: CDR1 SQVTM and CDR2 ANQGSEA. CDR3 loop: CSGQGSYEQYF. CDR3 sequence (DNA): TGCAGCGGGCAGGGGTCCTACGAGCAGTACTTC.